These T cell receptor beta chains were read from a single sample in a study of regulatory and conventional T cells in RAG deficiency. The repertoire was sequenced with immunoSEQ multiplex PCR; TCRdb's copy has only in-frame clones and lacks some. The table lists 30,000 to 40,000 clones, about 76% of them singletons. Another study also made use of these data, one on regulatory T cells.

Material: CD4+ effector T cells sorted from blood. All receptors come from a human donor in good health. CDR3s include the opening cysteine and the closing phenylalanine or tryptophan. D genes are given only for firm matches. Expanded clones get a size class; other rows say once, few or many, or leave the size out.

D gene: TRBD2
J gene: TRBJ2-7
V gene: TRBV11-1
clone size: NA
CDR3 DNA: TGTGCCAGCAGCCCCGGTAGAGGGAGGGGAGGCAGCTACGAGCAGTACTTC
CDR3 protein: CASSPGRGRGGSYEQYF

D gene: NA
J gene: TRBJ2-7
V gene: TRBV5-7
clone size: NA
CDR3 DNA: TGTGCCAGCATCAAAGAGGGGGTCGAGCAGTACTTC
CDR3 protein: CASIKEGVEQYF

D gene: NA
J gene: TRBJ1-1
V gene: TRBV7-6
clone size: NA
CDR3 DNA: TGTGCCAGCAGCTCCCGACGGACTAACACTGAAGCTTTCTTT
CDR3 protein: CASSSRRTNTEAFF

D gene: NA
J gene: TRBJ2-7
V gene: TRBV21-1
clone size: NA
CDR3 DNA: TGTGCCAGCAGCAAAGGGGGTCGGGTAAGGGCCGCGCTCGTTTACGAGCAGTACTTC
CDR3 protein: CASSKGGRVRAALVYEQYF

D gene: NA
J gene: TRBJ1-1
V gene: TRBV7-8
clone size: NA
CDR3 DNA: TGTGCCAGCACCCTTGTTTACGGGGGCGTGGGCACTGAAGCTTTCTTT
CDR3 protein: CASTLVYGGVGTEAFF

D gene: NA
J gene: TRBJ2-3
V gene: TRBV19
clone size: NA
CDR3 DNA: TGTGCCAGTAGTACTGCTCCGGATACGCAGTATTTT
CDR3 protein: CASSTAPDTQYF

D gene: NA
J gene: TRBJ2-3
V gene: TRBV7-3
clone size: NA
CDR3 DNA: TGTGCCAGCAGCTTAACAGGGACAGATACGCAGTATTTT
CDR3 protein: CASSLTGTDTQYF

D gene: NA
J gene: TRBJ1-3
V gene: TRBV28
clone size: few
CDR3 DNA: TGTGCCAGCAGTTTAGGAAACACCATATATTTT
CDR3 protein: CASSLGNTIYF

D gene: NA
J gene: TRBJ2-1
V gene: TRBV7-2
clone size: NA
CDR3 DNA: TGTGCCAGCAGCTTAACTAGCTTAGGTATCAATGAGCAGTTCTTC
CDR3 protein: CASSLTSLGINEQFF

D gene: TRBD2
J gene: TRBJ2-5
V gene: TRBV27
clone size: NA
CDR3 DNA: TGTGCCACCTCCCTGACTAGCGCATCCCAGAAGACCCAGTACTTC
CDR3 protein: CATSLTSASQKTQYF

D gene: NA
J gene: TRBJ1-6
V gene: TRBV10-3
clone size: NA
CDR3 DNA: TGTGCCGTAGGGGGGGGAGGGGCTGGCAATTCACCCCTCCACTTT
CDR3 protein: CAVGGGGAGNSPLHF

D gene: NA
J gene: TRBJ2-6
V gene: TRBV5-1
clone size: NA
CDR3 DNA: TGCGCCAGCAGCTTGGGATCTTCCTCTGGGGCCAACGTCCTGACTTTC
CDR3 protein: CASSLGSSSGANVLTF

D gene: NA
J gene: TRBJ1-1
V gene: TRBV9
clone size: NA
CDR3 DNA: TGTGCCAGCAGCGTAGATCAGGGGCAGGACACTGAAGCTTTCTTT
CDR3 protein: CASSVDQGQDTEAFF

D gene: TRBD1
J gene: TRBJ1-5
V gene: TRBV6-5
clone size: NA
CDR3 DNA: TGTGCCAGCAGCTCCGGGACAGGAGTCGAGCCCCAGCATTTT
CDR3 protein: CASSSGTGVEPQHF

D gene: TRBD2
J gene: TRBJ2-5
V gene: TRBV18
clone size: NA
CDR3 DNA: TGTGCCAGCTCACCCGGGGCGGGGGTACAAGAGACCCAGTACTTC
CDR3 protein: CASSPGAGVQETQYF

D gene: NA
J gene: TRBJ1-2
V gene: TRBV6-5
clone size: few
CDR3 DNA: TGTGCCAGCGGCAGGGACTATGGCTACACCTTC
CDR3 protein: CASGRDYGYTF

D gene: TRBD1
J gene: TRBJ1-4
V gene: TRBV9
clone size: NA
CDR3 DNA: TGTGCCAGCAGCGCCGGACAGGCAACTAATGAAAAACTGTTTTTT
CDR3 protein: CASSAGQATNEKLFF

D gene: NA
J gene: TRBJ1-1
V gene: TRBV4-1
clone size: NA
CDR3 DNA: TGCGCCAGCAGCCACCGTTCGGACATGAACACTGAAGCTTTCTTT
CDR3 protein: CASSHRSDMNTEAFF

D gene: NA
J gene: TRBJ1-4
V gene: TRBV4-2
clone size: NA
CDR3 DNA: TGTGCCAGCAGCCAAAGAGACGAAAAACTGTTTTTT
CDR3 protein: CASSQRDEKLFF

D gene: NA
J gene: TRBJ2-7
V gene: TRBV29-1
clone size: once
CDR3 DNA: TGCAGCGTTCGGGTCAGGGGTTACGAGCAGTACTTC
CDR3 protein: CSVRVRGYEQYF

D gene: TRBD1
J gene: TRBJ1-4
V gene: TRBV7-9
clone size: NA
CDR3 DNA: TGTGCCAGCAGCTTAGCCGGGACAGGGGGTGAAAAACTGTTTTTT
CDR3 protein: CASSLAGTGGEKLFF

D gene: NA
J gene: TRBJ1-4
V gene: TRBV25-1
clone size: NA
CDR3 DNA: TGTGCCAGCAGTGATCCGGGGAGGGGTAATGAAAAACTGTTTTTT
CDR3 protein: CASSDPGRGNEKLFF

D gene: TRBD1
J gene: TRBJ2-2
V gene: TRBV6-5
clone size: NA
CDR3 DNA: TGTGCCAGCAGCTACTACAGGGGCGCCCGGTCCGGGGAGCTGTTTTTT
CDR3 protein: CASSYYRGARSGELFF

D gene: NA
J gene: TRBJ1-2
V gene: TRBV5-1
clone size: few
CDR3 DNA: TGCGCCAGCAGCCCGACCCAGGGGTCGTACTATGGCTACACCTTC
CDR3 protein: CASSPTQGSYYGYTF

D gene: NA
J gene: TRBJ2-3
V gene: TRBV7-9
clone size: NA
CDR3 DNA: TGTGCCAGCAGCTACGGGACGAACACAGATACGCAGTATTTT
CDR3 protein: CASSYGTNTDTQYF

D gene: TRBD2
J gene: TRBJ2-4
V gene: TRBV7-9
clone size: NA
CDR3 DNA: TGTGCCAGCAGCTCCCTAGCGGGGGGGAGGAGCAAAAACATTCAGTACTTC
CDR3 protein: CASSSLAGGRSKNIQYF

D gene: TRBD1
J gene: TRBJ1-1
V gene: TRBV6-1
clone size: few
CDR3 DNA: TGTGCCAGCAGTGGGGACAGGGGTACTACTGAAGCTTTCTTT
CDR3 protein: CASSGDRGTTEAFF

D gene: NA
J gene: TRBJ1-1
V gene: TRBV27
clone size: NA
CDR3 DNA: TGTGCCAGCAGCCCATATCGGGACTTTACTACTGAAGCTTTCTTT
CDR3 protein: CASSPYRDFTTEAFF

D gene: NA
J gene: TRBJ2-7
V gene: TRBV5-1
clone size: NA
CDR3 DNA: TGCGCCAGCAGCATAGGGACTTTCCCCTACGAGCAGTACTTC
CDR3 protein: CASSIGTFPYEQYF